One and the same sample provided the 2 T cell receptor beta chains below, sequenced in a study of blood T cell repertoires in COVID-19. The table came from immunoSEQ multiplex PCR; TCRdb's copy has only in-frame clones and leaves some out. In the table there are 250,000 to 350,000 clones, around 89% of which are singletons. The specimen sequenced was peripheral blood. The source of these receptors is a woman aged 60 to 75 with acute or convalescent COVID-19.

The rearrangement joins TRBV7-2 to TRBJ2-7, with a possible D match to TRBD1 (5 bases). This CDR3 has 16 amino acids. The V and J ends lost 3 bases and 1 base respectively, with 16 bases between them. Germline V gene data show CDR1 as SGHTA and CDR2 as FQGNSA. The CDR3 bases are TGTGCCAGCAGCTTCACCAGGGCAGAGATGTCCTACGAGCAGTACTTC. It codes for CASSFTRAEMSYEQYF. Supplemented by reference TRBV7-2 and TRBJ2-7, the full variable domain reads GAGVSQSPSNKVTEKGKDVELRCDPISGHTALYWYRQSLGQGLEFLIYFQGNSAPDKSGLPSDRFSAERTGGSVSTLTIQRTQQEDSAVYLCASSFTRAEMSYEQYFGPGTRLTVT.

This sequence joins TRBV20-1 and TRBJ1-2; 8 positions agree with TRBD1. The CDR3 runs 14 residues. Germline V gene data show CDR1 as DFQATT and CDR2 as SNEGSKA (reference sequence). Losses at the gene ends were 3 bases for V and 7 bases for J; bases not matched to a gene: 10. CDR3 in amino acids: CSASGQGVSSGYTF. The CDR3 DNA is TGCAGTGCTAGTGGACAGGGTGTATCGTCTGGCTACACCTTC.